These T cell receptor beta chains were read from a single sample in a study of T cell responses to AZD1222 COVID-19 vaccine. The method was immunoSEQ multiplex PCR; TCRdb's version includes in-frame clones alone and lacks a portion of them. This sample yields roughly 97,000 clones, of which 75% to 90% are seen a single time; around 8.7% belongs to the top ten. The sample here was peripheral blood, taken on day 0 of AZD1222 vaccination. These receptors originate from an adult in good health. CDR3s include the opening cysteine and the closing phenylalanine or tryptophan. A D gene is named only where the DNA matches it firmly. Part of the rows lack a size; the others show once, few, many or a class for expanded clones.

V gene	CDR3 length	J gene	clone size	D gene	CDR3 DNA	CDR3 protein
TRBV30	13	TRBJ2-1	.	.	TGTGCCTGGAGTGGGGCTCTTCGTCTGGAGCAGTTCTTC	CAWSGALRLEQFF
TRBV14	14	TRBJ2-5	.	.	TGTGCCAGCAGCCAAGGCCCGGGAACGGAGACCCAGTACTTC	CASSQGPGTETQYF
TRBV7-2	13	TRBJ2-1	few	.	TGTGCCAGCAGCGTTACCCCGCGGAATGAGCAGTTCTTC	CASSVTPRNEQFF
TRBV18	13	TRBJ1-3	.	.	TGTGCCAGCTCACCACGACAGTTGAACACCATATATTTT	CASSPRQLNTIYF
TRBV30	14	TRBJ2-7	.	TRBD1	TGTGCCTGGAGCGAAACGACAGGGGTTTGGGAGCAGTACTTC	CAWSETTGVWEQYF
TRBV6-4	13	TRBJ1-1	.	.	TGTGCCAGCAGTAGGTTGACGAACACTGAAGCTTTCTTT	CASSRLTNTEAFF
TRBV5-1	16	TRBJ1-2	.	TRBD1	TGCGCCAGCAGCTTGGCCGGGACAGACCTTAACTATGGCTACACCTTC	CASSLAGTDLNYGYTF
TRBV7-8	16	TRBJ1-4	few	TRBD1	TGTGCCAGCAGCTTAGTGGGGGGACAGGGACGTGAAAAACTGTTTTTT	CASSLVGGQGREKLFF
TRBV7-2	15	TRBJ1-1	.	.	TGTGCCAGCAGCTCCCAGGGAGGCATGAACACTGAAGCTTTCTTT	CASSSQGGMNTEAFF
TRBV27	16	TRBJ2-7	.	TRBD2	TGTGCCAGCAGTTTAGTAGCGGGAGATGGGTCCTACGAGCAGTACTTC	CASSLVAGDGSYEQYF
TRBV18	13	TRBJ1-1	.	.	TGTGCCAGCTCCCTTAAGGTCGGCACTGAAGCTTTCTTT	CASSLKVGTEAFF
TRBV5-6	16	TRBJ1-1	once	.	TGTGCCAGCAGCTTGCAGGGCCCCGTTTTGAACACTGAAGCTTTCTTT	CASSLQGPVLNTEAFF
TRBV28	12	TRBJ2-7	.	.	TGTGCCAGCAGTTCCCTCGTCTTCGAGCAGTACTTC	CASSSLVFEQYF
TRBV2	15	TRBJ1-6	.	.	TGTGCCAGCAGTGAAACGACAGGTGGCAATTCACCCCTCCACTTT	CASSETTGGNSPLHF
TRBV10-1	11	TRBJ1-6	.	.	TGCGCCGGTTGGGGGGGATCACCCCTCCACTTT	CAGWGGSPLHF
TRBV18	16	TRBJ2-1	.	.	TGTGCCAGCTCACCATCAGCGAGTAGCTCCTACAATGAGCAGTTCTTC	CASSPSASSSYNEQFF
TRBV5-6	14	TRBJ1-2	.	TRBD1	TGTGCCAGCAGCTGGACAGGAGAAAACTATGGCTACACCTTC	CASSWTGENYGYTF
TRBV5-1	14	TRBJ2-3	.	TRBD2	TGCGCCACCCAGCGCACTAGCGGCACAGATACGCAGTATTTT	CATQRTSGTDTQYF
TRBV29-1	14	TRBJ2-7	.	.	TGCAGCGTTGAGGGAGGCGCGAGCTCCTACGAGCAGTACTTC	CSVEGGASSYEQYF
TRBV9	16	TRBJ1-6	.	.	TGTGCCAGCAGCGGCGGTCTTTCAGGGGCTAATTCACCCCTCCACTTT	CASSGGLSGANSPLHF
TRBV6-5	14	TRBJ1-2	.	TRBD1	TGTGCCAGCAGACGGGACAGGCCCAACTATGGCTACACCTTC	CASRRDRPNYGYTF
TRBV7-9	13	TRBJ2-7	once	.	TGTGCCAGCAGCTTAACGGACAGTCCCGAGCAGTACTTC	CASSLTDSPEQYF
TRBV2	15	TRBJ1-6	.	TRBD1	TGTGCCACCAAAGGGACAGCTTCAGGTGTAGGACCCCTCCACTTT	CATKGTASGVGPLHF
TRBV5-6	16	TRBJ1-1	.	TRBD1	TGTGCCAGCAGACGAGACAGGGGAGTATTGAACACTGAAGCTTTCTTT	CASRRDRGVLNTEAFF
TRBV5-5	15	TRBJ2-5	.	TRBD1	TGTGCCAGCAGTTTAGGGGACAGGAGGAAAGAGACCCAGTACTTC	CASSLGDRRKETQYF
TRBV19	13	TRBJ1-1	.	.	TGTGCCAGTAGTCAGTGGAGAAACACTGAAGCTTTCTTT	CASSQWRNTEAFF
TRBV7-2	13	TRBJ2-5	.	.	TGTGCCAGCAGGGCTAGACGGGAAGAGACCCAGTACTTC	CASRARREETQYF
TRBV19	13	TRBJ2-5	.	.	TGTGCCAGTAGTGCCCTCCGTCGAGAGACCCAGTACTTC	CASSALRRETQYF
TRBV2	11	TRBJ2-7	.	.	TGTGCCAGCAGTGGAGCCTACGAGCAGTACTTC	CASSGAYEQYF